These T cell receptor beta chains were read from a single sample in a study of cytomegalovirus exposure and HLA in healthy donors. TCRdb's copy holds only in-frame clones and misses some; the assay was immunoSEQ multiplex PCR. The sample has about 150,000 clones; approximately 80% are singletons. The material sequenced was PBMCs. The receptor source for this set is a woman between 45 and 65 years old in good health and CMV-seropositive. Both conserved end residues are part of each CDR3. The D gene is left open where the match is weak. Rows may omit the clone size; those that give it use once, few, many or a size class.

D gene: .
V gene: TRBV7-2
J gene: TRBJ2-5
clone size: .
CDR3 protein: CASSFRSTVQETQYF
CDR3 DNA: TGTGCCAGCAGCTTCCGGAGCACGGTTCAAGAGACCCAGTACTTC

D gene: TRBD1
V gene: TRBV4-1
J gene: TRBJ2-7
clone size: .
CDR3 protein: CASSQDGDRAFYEQYF
CDR3 DNA: TGCGCCAGCAGCCAAGACGGGGACAGGGCCTTCTACGAGCAGTACTTC

D gene: .
V gene: TRBV20-1
J gene: TRBJ2-7
clone size: once
CDR3 protein: CSAMTGYEQYF
CDR3 DNA: TGCAGTGCTATGACAGGCTACGAGCAGTACTTC

D gene: .
V gene: TRBV27
J gene: TRBJ1-5
clone size: .
CDR3 protein: CASSPPGYNQPQHF
CDR3 DNA: TGTGCCAGCAGCCCGCCGGGGTACAATCAGCCCCAGCATTTT

D gene: TRBD2
V gene: TRBV12-5
J gene: TRBJ2-2
clone size: .
CDR3 protein: CASGLPRLAGVTGGELFF
CDR3 DNA: TGTGCTAGTGGTTTGCCGAGACTAGCGGGGGTTACGGGCGGGGAGCTGTTTTTT

D gene: TRBD2
V gene: TRBV14
J gene: TRBJ2-4
clone size: once
CDR3 protein: CASSQGGGKGAKNIQYF
CDR3 DNA: TGTGCCAGCAGCCAAGGGGGGGGTAAAGGCGCCAAAAACATTCAGTACTTC

D gene: .
V gene: TRBV6-6
J gene: TRBJ2-7
clone size: .
CDR3 protein: CASSKLPYEQYF
CDR3 DNA: TGTGCCAGCAGTAAACTTCCCTACGAGCAGTACTTC

D gene: .
V gene: TRBV25-1
J gene: TRBJ1-4
clone size: .
CDR3 protein: CASKAGHRDEKLFF
CDR3 DNA: TGTGCCAGCAAAGCGGGACATAGAGATGAAAAACTGTTTTTT

D gene: TRBD2
V gene: TRBV10-1
J gene: TRBJ2-7
clone size: .
CDR3 protein: CASSYAGGPYEQYF
CDR3 DNA: TGCGCCAGCAGTTATGCGGGGGGGCCCTACGAGCAGTACTTC

D gene: .
V gene: TRBV29-1
J gene: TRBJ1-1
clone size: .
CDR3 protein: CSVEQGANAEAFF
CDR3 DNA: TGCAGCGTTGAGCAGGGTGCAAACGCTGAAGCTTTCTTT

D gene: .
V gene: TRBV7-8
J gene: TRBJ2-7
clone size: .
CDR3 protein: CASSPHQGGEQYF
CDR3 DNA: TGTGCCAGCAGCCCCCACCAGGGGGGAGAGCAGTACTTC

D gene: TRBD2
V gene: TRBV5-4
J gene: TRBJ2-3
clone size: .
CDR3 protein: CASSLGGGATDTQYF
CDR3 DNA: TGTGCCAGCAGCTTAGGCGGGGGGGCGACAGATACGCAGTATTTT

D gene: TRBD1
V gene: TRBV19
J gene: TRBJ2-7
clone size: .
CDR3 protein: CASSILQGQSAYEQYF
CDR3 DNA: TGTGCCAGTAGTATCCTCCAGGGACAGTCCGCCTACGAGCAGTACTTC

D gene: .
V gene: TRBV9
J gene: TRBJ1-6
clone size: .
CDR3 protein: CASSVGNNSPLHF
CDR3 DNA: TGTGCCAGCAGCGTAGGTAATAATTCACCCCTCCACTTT

D gene: .
V gene: TRBV18
J gene: TRBJ1-3
clone size: .
CDR3 protein: CASSPPSVGNTIYF
CDR3 DNA: TGTGCCAGCTCACCACCCAGCGTAGGAAACACCATATATTTT

D gene: .
V gene: TRBV28
J gene: TRBJ1-6
clone size: once
CDR3 protein: CASSSISPLHF
CDR3 DNA: TGTGCCAGCAGTTCCATTTCACCCCTCCACTTT